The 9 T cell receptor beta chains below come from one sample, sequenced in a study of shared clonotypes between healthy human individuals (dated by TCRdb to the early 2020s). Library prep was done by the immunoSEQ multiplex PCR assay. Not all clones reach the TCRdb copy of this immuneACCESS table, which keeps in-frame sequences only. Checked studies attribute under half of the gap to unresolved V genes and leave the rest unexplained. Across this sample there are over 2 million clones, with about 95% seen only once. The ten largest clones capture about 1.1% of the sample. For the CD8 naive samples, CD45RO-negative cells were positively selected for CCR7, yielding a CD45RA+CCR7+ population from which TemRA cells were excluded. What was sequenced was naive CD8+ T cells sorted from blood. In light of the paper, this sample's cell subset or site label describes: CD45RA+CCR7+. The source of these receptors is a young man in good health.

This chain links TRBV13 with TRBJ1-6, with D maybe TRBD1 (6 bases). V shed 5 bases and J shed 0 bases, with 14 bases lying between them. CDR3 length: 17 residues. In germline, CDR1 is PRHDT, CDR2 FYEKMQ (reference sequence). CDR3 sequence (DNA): TGTGCCAGCAGCCTAAGGACAGATAGCTCCTATAATTCACCCCTCCACTTT. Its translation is CASSLRTDSSYNSPLHF.

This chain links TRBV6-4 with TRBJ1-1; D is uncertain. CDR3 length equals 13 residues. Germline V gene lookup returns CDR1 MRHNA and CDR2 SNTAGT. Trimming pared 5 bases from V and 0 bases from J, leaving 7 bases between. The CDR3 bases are TGTGCCAGCAGTCCGGACCTGAACACTGAAGCTTTCTTT. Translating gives CASSPDLNTEAFF.

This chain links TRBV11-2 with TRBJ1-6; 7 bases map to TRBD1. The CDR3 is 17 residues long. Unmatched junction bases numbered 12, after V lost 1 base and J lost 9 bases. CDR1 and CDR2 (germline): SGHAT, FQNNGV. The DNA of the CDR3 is TGTGCCAGCAGCTTAGGGGGACAGTTCCTATTTACTTCACCCCTCCACTTT. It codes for CASSLGGQFLFTSPLHF.

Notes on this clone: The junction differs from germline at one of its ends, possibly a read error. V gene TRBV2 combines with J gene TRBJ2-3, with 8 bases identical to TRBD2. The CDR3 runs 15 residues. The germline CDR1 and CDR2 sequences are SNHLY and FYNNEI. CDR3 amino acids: CASSKAGASTDTQYF. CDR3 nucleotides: TGTGCCAGCAGTAAAGCGGGGGCTAGCACAGATACGCAGTATTTT.

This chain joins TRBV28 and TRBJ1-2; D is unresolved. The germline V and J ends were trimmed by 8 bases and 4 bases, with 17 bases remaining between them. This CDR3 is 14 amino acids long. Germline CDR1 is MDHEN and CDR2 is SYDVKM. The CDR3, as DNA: TGTGCCAGCTCCTTAAGCCCGGGAAGCTATGGCTACACCTTC. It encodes CASSLSPGSYGYTF.

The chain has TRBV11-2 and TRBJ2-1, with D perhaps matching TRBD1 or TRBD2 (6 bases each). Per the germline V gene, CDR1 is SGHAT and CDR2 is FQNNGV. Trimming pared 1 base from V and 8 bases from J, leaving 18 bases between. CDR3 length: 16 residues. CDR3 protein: CASSLGGAYILDEQFF. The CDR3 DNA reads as TGTGCCAGCAGCTTAGGGGGGGCATACATCTTGGATGAGCAGTTCTTC. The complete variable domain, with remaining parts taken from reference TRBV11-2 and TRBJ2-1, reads EAGVAQSPRYKIIEKRQSVAFWCNPISGHATLYWYQQILGQGPKLLIQFQNNGVVDDSQLPKDRFSAERLKGVDSTLKIQPAKLEDSAVYLCASSLGGAYILDEQFFGPGTRLTVL.

The CDR3 here is CASTNLGTPTNYGYTF. DNA for the CDR3: TGTGCCAGCACCAATCTCGGGACACCAACTAACTATGGCTACACCTTC. The V and J genes are TRBV7-2 and TRBJ1-2; possibly TRBD1 for D (6 bases). Germline V CDR1 and CDR2: SGHTA, FQGNSA. V was clipped by 7 bases and J by 0 bases, with 18 bases between them. This CDR3 contains 16 residues.

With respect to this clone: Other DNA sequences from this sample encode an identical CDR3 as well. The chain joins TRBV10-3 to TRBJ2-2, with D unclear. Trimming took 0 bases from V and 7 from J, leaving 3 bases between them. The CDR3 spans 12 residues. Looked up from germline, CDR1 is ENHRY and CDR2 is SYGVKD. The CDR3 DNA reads TGTGCCATCAGTGAGTCGAACGGGGAGCTGTTTTTT. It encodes CAISESNGELFF.

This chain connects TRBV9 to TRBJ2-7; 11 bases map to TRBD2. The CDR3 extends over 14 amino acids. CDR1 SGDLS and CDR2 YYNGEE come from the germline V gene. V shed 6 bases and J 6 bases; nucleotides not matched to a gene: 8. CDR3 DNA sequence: TGTGCCAGCATCACAACCGGGACTAGCGGCGAGCAGTACTTC. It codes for CASITTGTSGEQYF.